This T cell receptor (beta chain) comes out of a study of shared clonotypes between healthy human individuals. The V gene's germline CDR1 is SGHNT and CDR2 YYREEE (reference sequence). The CDR3 totals 17 residues. V lost 0 bases and J lost 4; bases outside the gene matches: 6. This was a deep-level run. Sequencing used immunoSEQ multiplex PCR; TCRdb keeps in-frame clones, though not all of them. The table records 300,000 or so clones, under 80% of them present only once. Sequenced sample: memory CD4+ T cells sorted from blood. The subset was: CD45RA-negative fraction. The sequence came from a young man in good health. This rearrangement joins TRBV5-4 to TRBJ2-3; 12 nucleotides align to TRBD2. The CDR3, as DNA: TGTGCCAGCAGCTTGGCCACTAGCGGGAGGTTCGCAGATACGCAGTATTTT. It is translated as CASSLATSGRFADTQYF.